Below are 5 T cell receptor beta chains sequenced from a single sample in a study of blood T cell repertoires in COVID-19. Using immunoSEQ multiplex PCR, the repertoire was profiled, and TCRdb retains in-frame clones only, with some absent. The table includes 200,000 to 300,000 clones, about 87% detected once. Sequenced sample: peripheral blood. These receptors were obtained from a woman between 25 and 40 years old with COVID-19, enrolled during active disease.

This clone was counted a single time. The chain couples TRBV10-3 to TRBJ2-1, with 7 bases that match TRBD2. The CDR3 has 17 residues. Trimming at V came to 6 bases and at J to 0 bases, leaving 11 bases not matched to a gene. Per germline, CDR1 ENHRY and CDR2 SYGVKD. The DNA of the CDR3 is TGTGCCATCAGCCCCGTCACTAGCGCCCGCTCCTACAATGAGCAGTTCTTC. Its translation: CAISPVTSARSYNEQFF.

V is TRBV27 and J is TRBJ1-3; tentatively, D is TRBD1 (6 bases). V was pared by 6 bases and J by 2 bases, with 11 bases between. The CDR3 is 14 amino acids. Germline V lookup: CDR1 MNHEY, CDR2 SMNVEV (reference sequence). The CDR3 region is CASRPGGPGNTIYF. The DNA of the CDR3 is TGTGCCAGCAGACCGGGGGGGCCTGGAAACACCATATATTTT.

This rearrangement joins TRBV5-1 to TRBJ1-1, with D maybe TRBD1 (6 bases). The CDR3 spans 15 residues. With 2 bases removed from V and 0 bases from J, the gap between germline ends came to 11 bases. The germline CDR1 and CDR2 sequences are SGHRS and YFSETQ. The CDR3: CASSLQGVMNTEAFF. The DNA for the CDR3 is TGCGCCAGCAGCTTACAGGGAGTTATGAACACTGAAGCTTTCTTT.

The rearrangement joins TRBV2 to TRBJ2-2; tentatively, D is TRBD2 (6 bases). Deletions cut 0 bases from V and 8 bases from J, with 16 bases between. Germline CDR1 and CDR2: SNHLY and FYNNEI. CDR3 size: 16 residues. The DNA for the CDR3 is TGTGCCAGCAGTGAAGCGCTTCAAGGGGAGGCGGGGGAGCTGTTTTTT. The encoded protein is CASSEALQGEAGELFF.

CDR3 coding DNA: TGTGCCAGCAGCTTTGGGGGACAGCCCTACGAGCAGTACTTC. Its translation is CASSFGGQPYEQYF. The rearrangement uses TRBV12-1 and TRBJ2-7; TRBD1 is taken as the D call from the table, unchecked against the DNA. TRBV12-1 is deemed a pseudogene. The CDR3 has 14 residues.